This T cell receptor beta chain derives from a study of blood T cell repertoires in COVID-19. This clone has more than one count but fewer than ten. This table comes from immunoSEQ multiplex PCR, and its TCRdb copy is limited to in-frame clones, with some not included. Among around 260,000 clones, approximately 86% were seen once, and the ten largest hold approximately 9.4%. CDR1 and CDR2 from the germline V gene are SGHRS and YFSETQ. The CDR3 sequence is 12 residues long. V was pared by 3 bases and J by 6 bases, with 3 bases of the junction left unmatched. The rearrangement joins TRBV5-1 to TRBJ2-7; TRBD1 matches at 7 bases. Specimen: peripheral blood. This TCR derives from a man in his forties who had recovered from COVID-19. CDR3 protein: CASSSQGVEQYF. The CDR3 DNA reads as TGCGCCAGCAGCTCCCAGGGGGTCGAGCAGTACTTC.